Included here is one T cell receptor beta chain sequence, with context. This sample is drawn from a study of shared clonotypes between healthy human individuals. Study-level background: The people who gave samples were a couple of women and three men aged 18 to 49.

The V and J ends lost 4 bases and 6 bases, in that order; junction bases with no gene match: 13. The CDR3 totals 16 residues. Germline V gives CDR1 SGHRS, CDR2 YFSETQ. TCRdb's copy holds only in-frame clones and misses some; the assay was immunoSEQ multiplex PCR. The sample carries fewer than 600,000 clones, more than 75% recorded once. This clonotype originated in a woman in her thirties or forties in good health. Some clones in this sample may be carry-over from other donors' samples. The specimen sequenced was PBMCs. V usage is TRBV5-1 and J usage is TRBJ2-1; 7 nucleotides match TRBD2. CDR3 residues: CASSLRDPGEGNEQFF. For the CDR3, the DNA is TGCGCCAGCAGCCTCCGGGACCCTGGGGAGGGCAATGAGCAGTTCTTC.